Only a few counts were recorded for the clone carrying this TCR beta chain. The time point here: persistent/refractory GD, antithyroid drugs over 5 years with positive TRAb. The TCR library was made from RNA that had been extracted from PBMCs in TRIzol. Germline CDR1 reads ENHRY; CDR2 reads SYGVKD. CDR3 length equals 16 residues. The V gene end was trimmed by 2 bases and the J gene end by 3 bases; junction bases not matched to a gene: 4. These data come from a study of regulatory T cells in long-lasting Graves disease. For TCR beta, libraries came from iRepertoire HTBI primers and Arm-PCR of CDR3 regions. TCRdb used MiXCR to reprocess the multiplex PCR reads, holding one entry per CDR3 protein. The table has more than 300,000 distinct CDR3 sequences, 20% to 25% seen once; the top ten hold roughly a quarter.

This specimen consisted of peripheral blood mononuclear cells (PBMCs), obtained when the disease was refractory, from a patient treated with antithyroid drugs. The gene calls are TRBV10-3 and TRBJ2-5, with 12 positions matching TRBD2. The origin of this receptor is a woman aged 40 to 49 with Graves disease. This chain's CDR3 is CAISEASGREEETQYF. CDR3 nucleotide sequence: TGTGCCATCAGTGAGGCTAGCGGGAGGGAAGAAGAGACCCAGTACTTC.